Each of the 20 T cell receptor beta chains below was sequenced from the same sample in a study of T-cell reconstitution after alpha-beta-depleted transplantation in children. Unique molecular identifiers were used in preparing the TCRbeta library. TCRdb reanalysed the PCR reads using MiXCR and keeps one entry per CDR3 protein. Of around 440,000 distinct CDR3 sequences listed, about 16% are singletons. The material was PBMCs, mostly from graft donor cells, obtained 360 days after TCRalphabeta/CD19-depleted stem cell transplant. These receptors came from a boy younger than two who had a stem cell transplant for Wiskott-Aldrich syndrome, so the T cells may come from the graft donor.

This clonotype was found many times. The V gene is TRBV18, the J gene TRBJ1-1; D is possibly TRBD1 (5 bases). CDR1 KGHSH and CDR2 LQKENI come from the germline V gene. V was pared by 3 bases and J by 1 base, with 9 bases between. The length of the CDR3 is 14 residues. The CDR3 region has the DNA TGTGCCAGCTCACCCGGGGGGGGGAACACTGAAGCTTTCTTT. It yields the protein CASSPGGGNTEAFF.

This clonotype came up a few times. The chain is built from TRBV5-1 and TRBJ2-7, with TRBD2 matching 9 bases. The CDR3 extends over 15 amino acids. The J segment lost 3 bases and the V segment lost 4 bases, leaving 8 bases of the junction unmatched. Germline V gene lookup returns CDR1 SGHRS and CDR2 YFSETQ. DNA of the CDR3: TGCGCCAGCAGCCAGCCGGGACTAGCTCGCTACGAGCAGTACTTC. Residues: CASSQPGLARYEQYF.

The chain links TRBV3-1 to TRBJ2-1, with D tentatively TRBD2 (6 bases). The CDR3 consists of 15 residues. Germline-derived CDR1 and CDR2 are LGHDT and YNNKEL (reference sequence). Trimming stripped 1 base from V and 10 bases from J, with 17 bases between. CDR3 in DNA: TGTGCCAGCAGCCAAGGACGTAGCGGTGTGGCCGAGCAGTTCTTC. The encoded protein is CASSQGRSGVAEQFF.

The chain carries TRBV29-1 and TRBJ1-1; unclear D gene. Trimming removed 2 bases at V and 6 bases at J, with 10 bases between. Germline CDR1 is SQVTM and CDR2 is ANQGSEA. The CDR3 runs 12 residues. DNA for the CDR3: TGCAGCGTTGAATCGGATGAGGCTGAAGCTTTCTTT. This gives the protein CSVESDEAEAFF.

The V call is TRBV24-1, the J call TRBJ2-3; either TRBD1 or TRBD2 may fit D (5 bases each). There are 12 residues in the CDR3. The V gene's germline CDR1 is KGHDR and CDR2 SFDVKD. V was cut by 10 bases and J by 3 bases, with 10 bases left in between. The CDR3 loop reads CATRDLTDTQYF. CDR3 DNA: TGTGCCACACGGGACCTAACAGATACGCAGTATTTT.

Only a few counts were recorded for this clonotype. The chain recombines TRBV27 with TRBJ2-7; tentative D call: TRBD2 (5 bases). V was clipped by 1 base and J by 4 bases, with 17 bases between them. CDR1 is MNHEY, CDR2 SMNVEV, per germline (reference sequence). The CDR3 consists of 16 residues. The CDR3 spells CASSLYGTRAIYEQYF. CDR3 in DNA: TGTGCCAGCAGTTTATACGGTACTAGAGCAATTTACGAGCAGTACTTC.

The sample holds many counts of this clonotype. V and J are TRBV12-3 or TRBV12-4 and TRBJ2-2; D is ambiguous. The ends were cut back, 7 bases at V and 3 bases at J, with 9 bases in the middle. CDR3 length: 13 amino acids. CDR3 bases: TGTGCCAGCAACCTAGGTGACACCGGGGAGCTGTTTTTT. This codes for CASNLGDTGELFF.

The J gene is TRBJ2-1, the V gene TRBV20-1; 8 bases are a match to TRBD2. Germline trimming cut 6 bases from V and 2 bases from J; bases unmatched to any gene: 6. This CDR3 comprises 14 residues. Germline V CDR1 and CDR2: DFQATT, SNEGSKA (reference sequence). CDR3 sequence reads: CSALREGPYNEQFF. The CDR3 coding sequence is TGCAGTGCCCTTCGGGAGGGCCCCTACAATGAGCAGTTCTTC.

The rearrangement joins TRBV11-2 to TRBJ2-7; TRBD1 matches 10 bases. Trimming cost V 5 bases and J 3 bases; bases outside gene matches: 7. The CDR3 runs to 15 residues. Germline V gene lookup returns CDR1 SGHAT and CDR2 FQNNGV. The CDR3 DNA reads as TGTGCCAGCAGCCTGCGGGACAGGGGCATCTACGAGCAGTACTTC. Residues: CASSLRDRGIYEQYF.

This clonotype came up many times. This chain connects TRBV4-1 to TRBJ1-1; no clear D. The CDR3 is 15 amino acids. With 1 base removed from V and 1 base from J, the gap between germline ends came to 10 bases. Germline CDR1 is MGHRA and CDR2 is YSYEKL. The CDR3: CASSQGIWGNTEAFF. As DNA, the CDR3 is TGCGCCAGCAGCCAAGGGATCTGGGGGAACACTGAAGCTTTCTTT.

This clonotype was found a few times. The rearrangement joins TRBV20-1 to TRBJ2-7, with D possibly TRBD1 on 6 matching bases. The CDR3 runs to 13 residues. The germline gives CDR1 DFQATT, CDR2 SNEGSKA (reference sequence). DNA of the CDR3: TGCACTCAGCAGGGGAGCTCAGTGGACGAGCAGTACTTC. Encoded protein: CTQQGSSVDEQYF.

This clonotype was counted between two and nine times. V usage is TRBV4-1 and J usage is TRBJ2-5; D is ambiguous. Trimming shortened V by 0 bases and J by 4 bases, and 9 bases separated the two germline ends. The CDR3 is made up of 14 amino acids. Germline V gene sequence: CDR1 MGHRA, CDR2 YSYEKL. The CDR3: CASSQEGLTETQYF. The CDR3 coding sequence is TGCGCCAGCAGCCAAGAAGGCCTTACAGAGACCCAGTACTTC.

By share, this clonotype counts as medium-sized. This chain joins TRBV7-9 and TRBJ2-1; maybe TRBD1 (6 bases). V lost 8 bases, J lost 6 bases, and 17 bases lay in between. The germline gives CDR1 SEHNR, CDR2 FQNEAQ (reference sequence). The CDR3 sequence is 14 residues long. The DNA for the CDR3 is TGTGCCAGCGAGCCGAGACAGGTCGTCAATGAGCAGTTCTTC. Amino acids: CASEPRQVVNEQFF.

This clonotype appeared a few times. The rearrangement uses TRBV15 and TRBJ1-5; perhaps TRBD1 as D (5 bases). Trimming removed 5 bases at V and 3 bases at J, with 17 bases between. The CDR3 loop spans 16 amino acids. Germline-derived CDR1 and CDR2 are LNHNV and YYDKDF (reference sequence). In DNA form, the CDR3 reads TGTGCCACCAGCGTTAGAAGCGGGGGGTCCAATCAGCCCCAGCATTTT. This gives the protein CATSVRSGGSNQPQHF.

This clonotype has just a few counts. The chain employs TRBV11-2 and TRBJ2-3; 14 bases are shared with TRBD2. Germline CDR1 SGHAT, CDR2 FQNNGV. The CDR3 sequence is 16 residues long. V shed 4 bases and J 4 bases; nucleotides not matched to a gene: 4. The CDR3 spells CASSSGTSGRSDTQYF. As DNA, the CDR3 is TGTGCCAGCAGCTCCGGGACTAGCGGGAGATCAGATACGCAGTATTTT.

This clonotype was detected only a few times. CDR3 in amino acids: CASSLARLAATQETQYF. The CDR3 nucleotides read TGTGCCAGCAGCTTAGCCCGCCTAGCAGCTACTCAAGAGACCCAGTACTTC. The chain is built from TRBV7-9 and TRBJ2-5; possibly TRBD2 for D (5 bases). This CDR3 spans 17 amino acids. V lost 0 bases and J 2 bases, leaving 16 bases between the germline ends. Per the germline V gene, CDR1 is SEHNR and CDR2 is FQNEAQ (reference sequence).

This chain uses TRBV30 with TRBJ2-2; D uncertain. CDR1 and CDR2 from the germline V gene are GTSNPN and SVGIG (reference sequence). V lost 2 bases and J 1 base, leaving 8 bases between the germline ends. This CDR3 is 14 amino acids long. CDR3 protein: CAWSSLLNTGELFF. The DNA of the CDR3 is TGTGCCTGGAGTAGCCTTTTGAACACCGGGGAGCTGTTTTTT.

The chain is built from TRBV2 and TRBJ2-5, with D possibly TRBD1 on 5 matching bases. This CDR3 has 14 amino acids. V was cut by 5 bases and J by 1 base, with 11 bases left in between. Germline CDR1 and CDR2: SNHLY and FYNNEI. The CDR3 protein is CASSLDSAQETQYF. CDR3 DNA sequence: TGTGCCAGCAGTTTAGACAGCGCCCAAGAGACCCAGTACTTC.

V and J are TRBV10-1 and TRBJ2-1, with 8 bases matching TRBD2. There are 17 residues in the CDR3. Germline V gives CDR1 WNHNN, CDR2 SYGVQD (reference sequence). J lost 5 bases, V lost 4 bases, and 13 bases had no gene match. The CDR3 bases are TGCGCCAGCAGTGTTTTCTGGGTCGGGAGGGCCGACAATGAGCAGTTCTTC. It yields the protein CASSVFWVGRADNEQFF.

The V gene is TRBV15, the J gene TRBJ2-1; 11 bases line up with TRBD2. There are 15 residues in the CDR3. V dropped 3 bases and J dropped 6; count of bases not matched to a gene: 4. Germline CDR1 LNHNV, CDR2 YYDKDF (reference sequence). The CDR3 coding sequence is TGTGCCACCAGCAGGCCGGGACTAGCGGCCAATGAGCAGTTCTTC. Translated, it gives CATSRPGLAANEQFF.